A single T cell receptor beta chain is shown here with its context. This entry is derived from a study of T cell responses to AZD1222 COVID-19 vaccine. This table comes from immunoSEQ multiplex PCR, and its TCRdb copy is limited to in-frame clones, with some not included. This table holds 150,000 to 200,000 clones, approximately 94% found once. V was shortened by 1 base and J by 4 bases, with 10 bases between the two germline ends. Germline V lookup: CDR1 SGHVS, CDR2 FQNEAQ. The CDR3 is 14 amino acids. This TCR came from an adult who received the AZD1222 COVID-19 vaccine. The specimen was peripheral blood, collected 28 days after the second AZD1222 dose. This chain connects TRBV7-8 to TRBJ1-2, with D tentatively TRBD1 (6 bases). CDR3: CASSLVPDSYGYTF. The CDR3 DNA sequence: TGTGCCAGCAGCTTAGTCCCGGACAGCTATGGCTACACCTTC.